Below, 32 T cell receptor beta chains from the same sample are listed, as sequenced in a study of T-cell memory formation after mild COVID-19. TCRdb recomputed calls from the 5' RACE reads with MiXCR, one row per CDR3 protein. The sample holds about 160,000 distinct CDR3 sequences; less than 40% are singletons and the top ten take about 12%. The sequenced material came from PBMCs or a T cell subset sorted from them (not recorded which). The origin of the receptors is an adult woman who had mild COVID-19 (a few samples of this study predate the infection). Cell type and time point are not known.

This clonotype turned up a few times. This chain uses TRBV15 with TRBJ1-2; D might be TRBD1 (5 bases). The V and J ends lost 3 bases and 10 bases respectively, with 18 bases between them. The germline gives CDR1 LNHNV, CDR2 YYDKDF (reference sequence). The CDR3 loop spans 14 amino acids. The CDR3 DNA reads as TGTGCCACCAGCAGGCCGAGCAGGGCTCCTCTCTACACCTTC. This translates into CATSRPSRAPLYTF.

This clonotype came up a few times. Here the CDR3 reads CSVELPKTGSTEAFF. The CDR3 nucleotides are TGCAGCGTTGAACTCCCGAAAACAGGGAGCACTGAAGCTTTCTTT. The chain employs TRBV29-1 and TRBJ1-1, with a possible D match to TRBD1 (6 bases). Between the trimmed V and J ends, which lost 2 bases and 4 bases, there was a span of 17 bases. The CDR3 covers 15 residues. Germline V gene sequence: CDR1 SQVTM, CDR2 ANQGSEA. The full variable domain, completed using reference TRBV29-1 and TRBJ1-1, is SAVISQKPSRDICQRGTSLTIQCQVDSQVTMMFWYRQQPGQSLTLIATANQGSEATYESGFVIDKFPISRPNLTFSTLTVSNMSPEDSSIYLCSVELPKTGSTEAFFGQGTRLTVV.

In its sample, this clonotype was seen once. V is TRBV6-6 and J is TRBJ2-3; D not resolved. The V gene lost 2 bases and the J gene lost 6 bases, with 12 bases spanning the gap. This CDR3 region has 14 residues. Germline CDR1 is MNHNY and CDR2 is SVGAGI (reference sequence). CDR3 nucleotide sequence: TGTGCCAGCAGTTACGGATCTCGTGGGGATACGCAGTATTTT. The encoded protein is CASSYGSRGDTQYF.

The rearrangement uses TRBV25-1 and TRBJ1-1, with a possible D match to TRBD1 (5 bases). The CDR3 covers 11 residues. Germline V gene data show CDR1 as MGHDK and CDR2 as SYGVNS. Between the trimmed V and J ends, which lost 6 bases and 7 bases, there was a span of 9 bases. The CDR3 nucleotides read TGTGCCAGCAGGCAGGACATTGAAGCTTTCTTT. It codes for CASRQDIEAFF.

This clonotype was recorded a few times. CDR3 in amino acids: CSAGDVQEAFF. The CDR3 DNA reads TGCAGCGCGGGGGACGTTCAGGAAGCTTTCTTT. The chain carries TRBV29-1 and TRBJ1-1; maybe TRBD1 (5 bases). The germline V gene encodes CDR1 SQVTM and CDR2 ANQGSEA. Trimming removed 7 bases from V and 8 bases from J, with 14 bases in between. The CDR3 sequence is 11 residues long. The full variable domain, in which reference TRBV29-1 and TRBJ1-1 provide the parts outside the CDR3, is SAVISQKPSRDICQRGTSLTIQCQVDSQVTMMFWYRQQPGQSLTLIATANQGSEATYESGFVIDKFPISRPNLTFSTLTVSNMSPEDSSIYLCSAGDVQEAFFGQGTRLTVV.

The rearrangement links TRBV21-1 to TRBJ2-5; TRBD2, as called in the table, went unchecked against the DNA. TRBV21-1 is shown as a pseudogene. The CDR3 loop spans 16 amino acids. The CDR3 nucleotides read TGTGCCAGCCACCCGAGGGCGGGAGGCGTCCAAGAGACCCAGTACTTC. Its protein product is CASHPRAGGVQETQYF.

The chain employs TRBV7-2 and TRBJ2-7; TRBD2 might be the D (5 bases). V lost 2 bases and J 11 bases, leaving 10 bases between the germline ends. The germline gives CDR1 SGHTA, CDR2 FQGNSA. There are 11 residues in the CDR3. CDR3 nucleotide sequence: TGTGCCAGCAGCTTATCGGGGTCGGAGTACTTC. This codes for CASSLSGSEYF.

Judged by abundance, this clonotype is medium-sized (0.01 to 0.1%). V gene TRBV29-1 combines with J gene TRBJ2-1; D ambiguous. Trimming shortened V by 2 bases and J by 5 bases, and 4 bases separated the two germline ends. Germline CDR1 reads SQVTM; CDR2 reads ANQGSEA. The CDR3 totals 11 residues. DNA of the CDR3: TGCAGCGTTGAACGAAACAATGAGCAGTTCTTC. Protein: CSVERNNEQFF.

The chain carries TRBV29-1 and TRBJ2-7, with TRBD2 matching over 9 bases. Germline assignment: CDR1 SQVTM and CDR2 ANQGSEA. This CDR3 is 11 amino acids long. The J segment lost 6 bases and the V segment lost 7 bases, leaving 4 bases of the junction unmatched. This CDR3 reads CSAQTSGEQYF. CDR3 DNA: TGCAGCGCCCAGACTAGCGGCGAGCAGTACTTC.

The chain carries TRBV29-1 and TRBJ2-5; no firm D call. Germline values: CDR1 SQVTM, CDR2 ANQGSEA. This CDR3 is built from 11 residues. V lost 4 bases and J 1 base, leaving 4 bases between the germline ends. The DNA of the CDR3 is TGCAGCGTTGGACCCCAAGAGACCCAGTACTTC. It yields the protein CSVGPQETQYF. The whole variable domain, remainder taken from reference TRBV29-1 and TRBJ2-5, is SAVISQKPSRDICQRGTSLTIQCQVDSQVTMMFWYRQQPGQSLTLIATANQGSEATYESGFVIDKFPISRPNLTFSTLTVSNMSPEDSSIYLCSVGPQETQYFGPGTRLLVL.

The V call is TRBV18, the J call TRBJ2-1; 9 bases are shared with TRBD2. From germline, CDR1 is KGHSH and CDR2 LQKENI. The trim removed 3 bases at V and 4 bases at J, leaving 4 bases unmatched. The CDR3 consists of 15 residues. The CDR3 is CASSPPSGVYNEQFF. CDR3 sequence (DNA): TGTGCCAGCTCACCCCCTAGCGGGGTTTACAATGAGCAGTTCTTC.

This clonotype was detected only a few times. Relative to the germline gene, one junction end is altered; a read error may explain this. V gene TRBV24-1 combines with J gene TRBJ2-2; the D gene is possibly TRBD1 (6 bases). CDR1 and CDR2 (germline): KGHDR, SFDVKD. The CDR3 extends over 16 amino acids. CDR3 region: CTTSPGHPANTGELFF. The CDR3 nucleotides are TGTACCACCAGTCCGGGACATCCAGCGAACACCGGGGAGCTGTTTTTT.

This clonotype appeared a few times. This chain links TRBV4-2 with TRBJ2-3; 13 bases agree with TRBD2. J gave up 5 bases and V 8 bases, and 7 bases lay outside the gene matches. The CDR3 loop spans 15 amino acids. Germline assignment: CDR1 LGHNA and CDR2 YNFKEQ. CDR3 DNA sequence: TGTGCCAGCGAGACTAGCGGGGGGCCAAGAGATACGCAGTATTTT. Protein sequence: CASETSGGPRDTQYF.

The rearrangement links TRBV12-3 or TRBV12-4 to TRBJ2-1; no clear D. The CDR3 spans 12 residues. The germline V and J ends were trimmed by 1 base and 8 bases, with 6 bases remaining between them. CDR3 DNA sequence: TGTGCCAGCAGTTTAGGTATCGATGAGCAGTTCTTC. Translating gives CASSLGIDEQFF.

The chain carries TRBV4-1 and TRBJ2-2; TRBD2 matches 8 bases. This CDR3 contains 17 residues. Germline V gives CDR1 MGHRA, CDR2 YSYEKL. V shed 4 bases and J 4 bases; nucleotides not matched to a gene: 11. The CDR3 DNA is TGCGCCAGCAGCCCCTTTGGCGGGGGGCCTTCCACCGGGGAGCTGTTTTTT. Translated: CASSPFGGGPSTGELFF.

The chain carries TRBV9 and TRBJ2-7, with D tentatively TRBD2 (5 bases). V gave up 0 bases and J gave up 5 bases, with 12 bases separating them. The germline CDR1 and CDR2 sequences are SGDLS and YYNGEE. The CDR3 spans 14 residues. CDR3 loop: CASSVEGDWDEQYF. The CDR3 DNA is TGTGCCAGCAGCGTAGAGGGAGATTGGGACGAGCAGTACTTC.

In this sample, this clonotype turned up a few times. The chain links TRBV5-5 to TRBJ2-5; perhaps TRBD2 as D (6 bases). V shed 2 bases and J shed 5 bases, with 13 bases lying between them. CDR3 size: 14 residues. Germline lookup yields CDR1 SGHKS and CDR2 YYEKEE (reference sequence). The CDR3 spells CASSFFGGEETQYF. The CDR3 DNA reads as TGTGCCAGCAGCTTCTTCGGCGGGGAGGAGACCCAGTACTTC.

This clonotype was counted a few times. The chain links TRBV29-1 to TRBJ2-1; 7 positions agree with TRBD2. Germline V gives CDR1 SQVTM, CDR2 ANQGSEA. The CDR3 runs to 13 residues. V was pared by 2 bases and J by 10 bases, with 8 bases of the junction left unmatched. DNA of the CDR3: TGCAGCGTTGAACGGACTAGTGGTCGCGAGCAGTTCTTC. Its protein is CSVERTSGREQFF.

The genes are TRBV20-1 and TRBJ1-1; 8 positions agree with TRBD1. V was pared by 0 bases and J by 6 bases, with 18 bases of the junction left unmatched. CDR1 is DFQATT and CDR2 is SNEGSKA in the germline V gene (reference sequence). The CDR3 spans 18 residues. For the CDR3, the DNA is TGCAGTGCTAGAGATCTTTTACAGGGGGGCTTCGCCCGACCTGAAGCTTTCTTT. It is translated as CSARDLLQGGFARPEAFF.

This clonotype was observed many times. The chain links TRBV7-2 to TRBJ2-1; 8 bases are shared with TRBD2. The ends lost 5 bases at V and 6 bases at J; junction bases unmatched: 6. This CDR3 comprises 14 residues. Per the germline V gene, CDR1 is SGHTA and CDR2 is FQGNSA. CDR3 amino acids: CASSPSGSINEQFF. In DNA form, the CDR3 reads TGTGCCAGCAGCCCAAGCGGGAGTATCAATGAGCAGTTCTTC.

This clonotype was observed a handful of times. This chain links TRBV20-1 with TRBJ1-2, with no clear D. CDR1 DFQATT and CDR2 SNEGSKA come from the germline V gene (reference sequence). V lost 8 bases and J 8 bases, leaving 21 bases between the germline ends. The CDR3 consists of 13 residues. CDR3 sequence: CSPNPVPKAGYTF. Written as DNA, the CDR3 is TGCAGTCCTAATCCAGTCCCGAAGGCGGGCTACACCTTC.

The chain recombines TRBV6-5 with TRBJ1-2; tentative D call: TRBD1 (6 bases). CDR3 size: 15 residues. From germline, CDR1 is MNHEY and CDR2 SVGAGI. Trimming pared 6 bases from V and 0 bases from J, leaving 14 bases between. The CDR3 DNA reads TGTGCCAGCAGCCCAAGGACAGTTACTAACTATGGCTACACCTTC. Its protein product is CASSPRTVTNYGYTF.

This clonotype has a handful of counts. This chain uses TRBV7-6 with TRBJ1-1; D might be TRBD1 (5 bases). Germline CDR1 is SGHVS and CDR2 is FNYEAQ. This CDR3 spans 16 amino acids. Trimming removed 0 bases from V and 0 bases from J, with 11 bases in between. The CDR3 reads CASSLASGDLNTEAFF. The CDR3 DNA follows: TGTGCCAGCAGCTTAGCGTCGGGGGACTTGAACACTGAAGCTTTCTTT.

This clonotype was picked up a small number of times. This chain uses TRBV4-1 with TRBJ1-1; TRBD1 aligns across 8 bases. Germline loops: CDR1 MGHRA, CDR2 YSYEKL. CDR3 length: 16 residues. V lost 0 bases, J lost 7 bases, and 10 bases stayed unmatched. The CDR3 loop reads CASSQDLWTGTGEAFF. Written as DNA, the CDR3 is TGCGCCAGCAGCCAAGATCTCTGGACAGGGACAGGTGAAGCTTTCTTT.

The sample holds a few counts of this clonotype. This chain links TRBV7-8 with TRBJ2-7; the D is unclear. This CDR3 spans 15 amino acids. V lost 1 base and J lost 2, with 12 bases in between. Germline V lookup: CDR1 SGHVS, CDR2 FQNEAQ. The CDR3 reads CASSLVATRAYEQYF. The CDR3, as DNA: TGTGCCAGCAGCTTAGTGGCGACACGGGCCTACGAGCAGTACTTC.

This sequence joins TRBV7-9 and TRBJ1-1; 9 bases align to TRBD1. Germline CDR1 is SEHNR and CDR2 is FQNEAQ (reference sequence). After removal of 0 bases from V and 2 bases from J, the junction contained 4 bases not matched to a gene. The CDR3 spans 16 residues. The CDR3 loop is CASSLAGTGKNTEAFF. The CDR3 coding sequence is TGTGCCAGCAGCTTAGCAGGGACAGGGAAAAACACTGAAGCTTTCTTT.

This clonotype was observed a handful of times. The CDR3 sequence: CASSLRTSGETQYF. Here the CDR3 DNA reads TGTGCCAGCAGCCTTCGGACTAGCGGCGAGACCCAGTACTTC. The chain recombines TRBV7-9 with TRBJ2-5, with TRBD2 identical over 10 bases. Germline CDR1 is SEHNR and CDR2 is FQNEAQ (reference sequence). The trim removed 5 bases at V and 5 bases at J, leaving 5 bases unmatched. There are 14 residues in the CDR3.

The genes are TRBV5-1 and TRBJ2-7, with D perhaps assigned TRBD1 or TRBD2 (5 bases each). The CDR3 loop spans 14 amino acids. The V end was cut by 0 bases, the J end by 5 bases, with 12 bases between. Germline V gene data show CDR1 as SGHRS and CDR2 as YFSETQ. CDR3 sequence (DNA): TGCGCCAGCAGCTTGGTGGGGTTGGGGGACGAGCAGTACTTC. Encoded protein: CASSLVGLGDEQYF.

The V gene is TRBV4-2, the J gene TRBJ2-7; 8 bases fit TRBD1. This CDR3 spans 15 amino acids. CDR1 is LGHNA, CDR2 YNFKEQ, per germline. V was clipped by 4 bases and J by 3 bases; unmatched bases: 8. The CDR3 reads CASSRTGGQFYEQYF. The CDR3 nucleotides read TGTGCCAGCAGCCGTACAGGGGGACAATTCTACGAGCAGTACTTC.

This clonotype has only a few counts. This chain's CDR3 is CASSPGPYRGAYNEQFF. DNA of the CDR3: TGTGCCAGCAGCCCAGGCCCTTATCGGGGGGCTTACAATGAGCAGTTCTTC. J is TRBJ2-1 and V is TRBV7-3, with D maybe TRBD2 (7 bases). Trimming cost V 5 bases and J 4 bases, with 21 bases left between them. CDR3 length: 17 residues. Germline CDR1 SGHTA, CDR2 FQGTGA.

This clonotype was counted only a few times. The chain uses TRBV3-1 and TRBJ2-5, with D tentatively TRBD2 (6 bases). Germline-derived CDR1 and CDR2 are LGHDT and YNNKEL (reference sequence). Trimming left V 2 bases short and J 4 bases short, with 11 bases between. CDR3 length: 14 residues. In DNA, the CDR3 is TGTGCCAGCAGCCAACGCGGGACCGGAGAGACCCAGTACTTC. Encoded protein: CASSQRGTGETQYF.

This CDR3 is CSVETDYEQYF. The CDR3 DNA is TGCAGCGTTGAAACCGACTACGAGCAGTACTTC. The chain employs TRBV29-1 and TRBJ2-7; D is unresolved. This CDR3 region has 11 residues. V was clipped by 2 bases and J by 3 bases, with 5 bases between them. Germline V gene lookup returns CDR1 SQVTM and CDR2 ANQGSEA.